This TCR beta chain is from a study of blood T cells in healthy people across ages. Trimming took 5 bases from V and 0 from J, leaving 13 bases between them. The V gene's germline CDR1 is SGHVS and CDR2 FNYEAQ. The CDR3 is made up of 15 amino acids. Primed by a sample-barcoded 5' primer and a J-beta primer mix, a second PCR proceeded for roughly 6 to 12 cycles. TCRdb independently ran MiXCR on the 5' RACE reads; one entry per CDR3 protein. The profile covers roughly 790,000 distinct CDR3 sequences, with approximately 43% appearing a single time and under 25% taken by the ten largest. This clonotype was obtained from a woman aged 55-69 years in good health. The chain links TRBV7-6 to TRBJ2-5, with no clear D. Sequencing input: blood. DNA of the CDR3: TGTGCCAGCAGCAACCCTACTCGGTACCAAGAGACCCAGTACTTC. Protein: CASSNPTRYQETQYF.